This TCR beta chain derives from a study of vaccination and CD4 T cells after COVID-19. Overall study findings and caveats: This study had few convalescent patients and no early post-infection samples.

Treatment reported: roughly 10-day PBMC culture with coronavirus spike peptide pools or control peptides (ViraFEST assay). Via ViraFEST, peptide pools expanded antigen-specific T cells before TCR sequencing. After being plated at under 2.5 million per well, PBMCs were cultured with roughly 9.3 IU/ml IL-2 and approximately 9.2 ug/ml peptide pools. Cultured CD4+ T-cell DNA underwent Oncomine TCR Beta short-read sequencing. Each CDR3 protein is one row after TCRdb ran MiXCR on the PCR reads. The data hold some 9,300 distinct CDR3 sequences, with 45% observed a single time. About this clonotype: Its antigen is as yet unknown.

The receptor was isolated from a human donor who had recovered from COVID-19. The sequenced sample consisted of CD4+ T cells from blood, cultured in vitro.

The CDR3 coding sequence is TGCGCCAGCAGCCAAGTTGGTCGACTTAACTATGGCTACACCTTC. The encoded protein is CASSQVGRLNYGYTF. This chain connects TRBV4-3 to TRBJ1-2; D remains ambiguous. The germline V gene encodes CDR1 LGHNA and CDR2 YSLEER. The CDR3 has 15 residues. The V gene lost 1 base and the J gene lost 1 base, with 10 bases spanning the gap.